This T cell receptor beta chain emerged from a study of blood T cell repertoires in COVID-19. Study overall: Sample material is recorded as cDNA or gDNA derived from T cells, B-cell-depleted T cells, or PBMCs.

The germline CDR1 and CDR2 sequences are MNHEY and SMNVEV (reference sequence). Trimming took off 6 bases at V and 5 bases at J, with 14 bases between the two ends. The CDR3 sequence is 13 residues long. Under the authors' procedure: For nucleated cells, counts were estimated from reference gene primer amplification. The repertoire was sequenced with immunoSEQ multiplex PCR; TCRdb's copy has only in-frame clones and lacks some. V and J calls and clone size are copied from that table; D and trimming were computed from the DNA. The sample consists of some 78,000 clones, less than 95% of them appearing once.

The sample comprised peripheral blood. The chain combines TRBV27 with TRBJ2-7; D possibly corresponds to TRBD1 (5 bases). The origin of this receptor is a woman aged 45-65 years in a cohort sampled during active COVID-19. In DNA form, the CDR3 reads TGTGCCAGCAGGGGATGGGGCTTGGACGAGCAGTACTTC. The encoded protein is CASRGWGLDEQYF.